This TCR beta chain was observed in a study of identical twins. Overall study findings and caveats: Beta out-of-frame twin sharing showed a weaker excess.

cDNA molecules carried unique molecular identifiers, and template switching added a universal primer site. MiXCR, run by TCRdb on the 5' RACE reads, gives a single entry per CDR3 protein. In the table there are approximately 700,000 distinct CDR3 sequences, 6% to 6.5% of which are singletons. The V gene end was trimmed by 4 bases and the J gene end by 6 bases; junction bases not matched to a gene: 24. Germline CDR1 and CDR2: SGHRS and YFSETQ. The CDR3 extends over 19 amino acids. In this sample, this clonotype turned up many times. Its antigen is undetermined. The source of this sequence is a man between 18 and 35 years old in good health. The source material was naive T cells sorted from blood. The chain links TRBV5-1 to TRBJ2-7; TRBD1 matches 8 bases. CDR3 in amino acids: CASSPNRQGAPITYFEQYF. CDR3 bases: TGCGCCAGCAGCCCAAACAGGCAGGGGGCGCCTATCACCTATTTCGAGCAGTACTTC.